This TCR beta chain was observed in a study of T cell clones after liver transplantation. Study context: Three of the eight recipients were HCV-positive; the rest had non-autoimmune, non-viral transplant indications. At least one year of complete immunosuppression withdrawal without enzymes over twice normal defined tolerance.

For this clone: Antigen: not known.

The assay was immunoSEQ multiplex PCR, and TCRdb's table has in-frame clones only and misses some. In the table there are about 75,000 clones, 84% of which are singletons. The CDR3 length is 13 residues. Trimming removed 4 bases at V and 7 bases at J, with 10 bases between. Germline CDR1 SNHLY, CDR2 FYNNEI. General study findings and limits: A larger donor-reactive than third-party decline suggested partial antigen-specific deletion.

Sample: CD4+ T cells from blood, taken around 50 months after liver transplant. The clonotype was recovered from a human patient who received a liver transplant. Certain T cells may be donor cells from the graft. The V and J genes are TRBV2 and TRBJ2-2; D may be TRBD1 or TRBD2 (5 bases each). CDR3: CASSARENGELFF. The CDR3 DNA follows: TGTGCCAGCAGTGCCAGGGAGAACGGGGAGCTGTTTTTT.